One and the same sample provided the 10 T cell receptor beta chains below, sequenced in a study of T cell responses to AZD1222 COVID-19 vaccine. TCRdb keeps only in-frame clones here, not all; method: immunoSEQ multiplex PCR. The sample consists of approximately 150,000 clones, 94% of them appearing once. The specimen comprised peripheral blood, sampled on day 0 of AZD1222 vaccination. Every receptor here comes from an adult in good health.

The sample holds one count of this clone. This chain links TRBV11-3 with TRBJ1-1, with no clear D. The germline V and J ends were trimmed by 3 bases and 1 base, with 18 bases remaining between them. The CDR3 has 17 residues. Germline CDR1 SGHNT, CDR2 YENEEA. The CDR3 region is CASSFKSPFGPNTEAFF. The CDR3 coding sequence is TGTGCCAGCAGCTTTAAGTCCCCGTTCGGCCCGAACACTGAAGCTTTCTTT.

The chain joins TRBV7-9 to TRBJ1-1; D unresolved. Germline CDR1 and CDR2: SEHNR and FQNEAQ (reference sequence). CDR3 length: 15 amino acids. Trimming removed 4 bases from V and 1 base from J, with 13 bases in between. The chain's CDR3 is CASSSVSGGNTEAFF. CDR3 DNA sequence: TGTGCCAGCAGCTCGGTTTCAGGCGGGAACACTGAAGCTTTCTTT.

The chain has TRBV6-1 and TRBJ1-2; 7 positions agree with TRBD1. J gave up 4 bases and V 0 bases, and 5 bases lay outside the gene matches. This CDR3 spans 15 amino acids. Germline V gene sequence: CDR1 MNHNS, CDR2 SASEGT. This CDR3 is CASSEAPGQSYGYTF. In nucleotides, the CDR3 is TGTGCCAGCAGTGAAGCCCCGGGACAGTCCTATGGCTACACCTTC.

The gene calls are TRBV15 and TRBJ1-5; D gene unclear. The V and J ends lost 1 base and 4 bases respectively, with 14 bases between them. This CDR3 has 16 amino acids. The V gene's germline CDR1 is LNHNV and CDR2 YYDKDF (reference sequence). CDR3 loop: CATSRGSGIYNQPQHF. As DNA, the CDR3 is TGTGCCACCAGCAGAGGTTCGGGCATCTATAATCAGCCCCAGCATTTT.

A note on this clone: Different DNA sequences within this sample yield the same CDR3. The chain has TRBV7-2 and TRBJ1-5, with 7 positions matching TRBD1. This CDR3 is 14 amino acids long. The ends lost 1 base at V and 6 bases at J; junction bases unmatched: 3. Germline V gene lookup returns CDR1 SGHTA and CDR2 FQGNSA. The CDR3 bases are TGTGCCAGCAGCTTAGGACAGGGAGGTCAGCCCCAGCATTTT. Translated, it gives CASSLGQGGQPQHF. The complete variable domain, with remaining parts taken from reference TRBV7-2 and TRBJ1-5, reads GAGVSQSPSNKVTEKGKDVELRCDPISGHTALYWYRQSLGQGLEFLIYFQGNSAPDKSGLPSDRFSAERTGGSVSTLTIQRTQQEDSAVYLCASSLGQGGQPQHFGDGTRLSIL.

The J gene is TRBJ1-2, the V gene TRBV11-2; no clear D. Trimming pared 0 bases from V and 5 bases from J, leaving 7 bases between. The CDR3 extends over 13 amino acids. CDR1 and CDR2 (germline): SGHAT, FQNNGV. CDR3 loop: CASSLEDLYGYTF. As DNA, the CDR3 is TGTGCCAGCAGCTTAGAGGACTTATATGGCTACACCTTC.

This chain links TRBV9 with TRBJ2-1; TRBD2 matches at 7 bases. This CDR3 is 19 amino acids long. Per germline, CDR1 SGDLS and CDR2 YYNGEE. Unmatched junction bases numbered 16, after V lost 4 bases and J lost 0 bases. Here the CDR3 reads CASSLPPGGYLSSYNEQFF. CDR3 coding DNA: TGTGCCAGCAGCCTCCCCCCGGGGGGTTATTTAAGCTCCTACAATGAGCAGTTCTTC.

The chain joins TRBV5-4 to TRBJ2-3; TRBD2 agrees at 12 bases. J was trimmed by 4 bases and V by 0 bases; bases with no gene match: 6. Germline V CDR1 and CDR2: SGHNT, YYREEE (reference sequence). The CDR3 has 17 residues. The CDR3 sequence: CASSLDSTSGGADTQYF. The CDR3 DNA is TGTGCCAGCAGCTTGGATTCGACTAGCGGGGGAGCAGATACGCAGTATTTT.

V usage is TRBV7-9 and J usage is TRBJ1-2; TRBD1 agrees at 7 bases. The CDR3 contains 15 residues. From germline, CDR1 is SEHNR and CDR2 FQNEAQ (reference sequence). V dropped 4 bases and J dropped 5; count of bases not matched to a gene: 10. CDR3 protein: CASSSSGGTDYGYTF. In nucleotides, the CDR3 is TGTGCCAGCAGCTCCTCAGGAGGGACAGATTATGGCTACACCTTC.

This clone showed up just a few times. The J gene is TRBJ2-7, the V gene TRBV2, with 10 bases matching TRBD1. V dropped 5 bases and J dropped 7; count of bases not matched to a gene: 5. The CDR3 is 13 amino acids. Germline CDR1 is SNHLY and CDR2 is FYNNEI. The CDR3 DNA is TGTGCCAGCAGTTGGACAGGGGGAAGGGAGCAGTACGTC. Amino acid sequence: CASSWTGGREQYV.